The text below deals with one T cell receptor (beta chain). This entry belongs to a study of blood T cell repertoires in COVID-19. Study-level information: Researchers got acute and convalescent COVID-19 samples from the United States, Italy and Spain.

Participants were aged roughly 18 to 89 years from some 24 US areas. Assignment of participants to cohorts was predicated upon participant-reported clinical history. Per the authors' pipeline: Amplifying reference gene primers gave estimates of nucleated cell counts. TCRdb keeps only in-frame clones here, not all; method: immunoSEQ multiplex PCR. V and J calls and clone size are copied from that table; D and trimming were computed from the DNA. The sample lists hundreds of thousands of clones, about 86% occurring once. V lost 4 bases and J lost 7; bases outside the gene matches: 10. The germline V gene has CDR1 SGHNT and CDR2 YENEEA. The CDR3 is 17 amino acids.

The sequenced material came from PBMCs or T cells enriched from blood (not recorded which). This TCR came from a man aged 25-40 years with acute COVID-19. The rearrangement uses TRBV11-3 and TRBJ2-1, with 13 bases lining up with TRBD2. CDR3 DNA: TGTGCCAGCAGCTCCCCTGGACTAGCGGGAGTGGCGAATGAGCAGTTCTTC. Protein sequence: CASSSPGLAGVANEQFF.